The 12 T cell receptor beta chains below were found in one sample sequenced in a study of quantifying T cell responses using KT2 cells. As for the study in general: RNA was reverse transcribed with TCR alpha and beta constant-region primers.

A single-stranded UMI oligo with SP2 sequence was ligated to cDNA 3' ends. First-round PCR used roughly 4 cycles and beta primers RC1.1 and RC1.2 covering TRBC1 and TRBC2. TCRdb re-called the UMI-ligation and nested PCR reads with MiXCR, one entry per CDR3 protein. This sample has about 30,000 distinct CDR3 sequences, with more than 7% found just once. The sample comprised PBMCs spiked with cells of the T cell clone KT2. These receptor sequences come from a human donor.

Regarding this clonotype: A read error may account for a junction end that differs from germline. The V gene is TRBV6-1, the J gene TRBJ1-2; 8 bases map to TRBD1. The germline CDR1 and CDR2 sequences are MNHNS and SASEGT. The CDR3 runs to 15 residues. The CDR3 spells CASSHRNRGNYGYNF. CDR3 DNA: TGTGCCAGCAGCCACCGGAACAGGGGGAACTATGGCTACAACTTC.

The J gene is TRBJ2-5, the V gene TRBV2, with a possible D match to TRBD2 (5 bases). The CDR3 is 11 residues long. Per germline, CDR1 SNHLY and CDR2 FYNNEI. V lost 6 bases and J lost 7, with 9 bases in between. The CDR3 here is CASRTGLTQYF. The CDR3 DNA follows: TGTGCCAGCAGAACGGGGTTGACCCAGTACTTC.

This clonotype was counted ten times or more. The rearrangement joins TRBV30 to TRBJ1-4; D is ambiguous. V was shortened by 2 bases and J by 6 bases, with 13 bases between the two germline ends. The CDR3 is 14 amino acids. Looked up from germline, CDR1 is GTSNPN and CDR2 is SVGIG (reference sequence). The CDR3 nucleotides read TGTGCCTGGAGTCCTCATGGGCTTGATGAAAAACTGTTTTTT. Residues: CAWSPHGLDEKLFF.

The chain joins TRBV3-1 to TRBJ2-7, with D perhaps matching TRBD1 or TRBD2 (6 bases each). Germline V gene sequence: CDR1 LGHDT, CDR2 YNNKEL (reference sequence). This CDR3 is built from 16 residues. V was clipped by 1 base and J by 3 bases, with 16 bases between them. The CDR3: CASSQGGTGRFYEQYF. CDR3 in DNA: TGTGCCAGCAGCCAAGGTGGCACAGGGAGGTTCTACGAGCAGTACTTC.

This clonotype has just a few counts. The genes are TRBV19 and TRBJ2-1, with TRBD1 matching 9 bases. The germline gives CDR1 LNHDA, CDR2 SQIVND (reference sequence). J lost 6 bases, V lost 0 bases, and 6 bases had no gene match. The CDR3 has 16 amino acids. As DNA, the CDR3 is TGTGCCAGTAGTATAGATCTCGGGACAGGGACCAATGAGCAGTTCTTC. Protein sequence: CASSIDLGTGTNEQFF.

The chain uses TRBV7-9 and TRBJ2-4; TRBD1 is a possible D gene (6 bases). Germline CDR1 is SEHNR and CDR2 is FQNEAQ (reference sequence). V was clipped by 2 bases and J by 6 bases, with 11 bases between them. The CDR3 spans 14 residues. The DNA for the CDR3 is TGTGCCAGCAGCTTAAACCAGGGGAGAAACATTCAGTACTTC. Its translation is CASSLNQGRNIQYF. Combining the CDR3 with reference TRBV7-9 and TRBJ2-4 gives the whole variable domain DTGVSQNPRHKITKRGQNVTFRCDPISEHNRLYWYRQTLGQGPEFLTYFQNEAQLEKSRLLSDRFSAERPKGSFSTLEIQRTEQGDSAMYLCASSLNQGRNIQYFGAGTRLSVL.

This clonotype was seen ten or more times. J is TRBJ2-2 and V is TRBV11-3; a possible D gene is TRBD1 (6 bases). The germline V gene encodes CDR1 SGHNT and CDR2 YENEEA. Trimming left V 3 bases short and J 4 bases short, with 12 bases between. The CDR3 extends over 15 amino acids. CDR3 sequence (DNA): TGTGCCAGCAGCTTTTACAGGGCGGCCACCGGGGAGCTGTTTTTT. Protein product: CASSFYRAATGELFF.

Ten or more counts support this clonotype. V usage is TRBV12-5 and J usage is TRBJ2-2; D gene unclear. The germline V gene has CDR1 LGHNT and CDR2 FRNRAP. The CDR3 has 13 residues. V dropped 6 bases and J dropped 1 base, with 6 bases sitting between them. CDR3 coding DNA: TGTGCTAGTGGCCTAGGGAACACCGGGGAGCTGTTTTTT. Its translation is CASGLGNTGELFF.

This clonotype has ten or more counts. The genes are TRBV12-3 or TRBV12-4 and TRBJ2-5; D perhaps matches TRBD2 (7 bases). Trimming took 8 bases from V and 5 from J, leaving 15 bases between them. CDR3 size: 13 residues. The CDR3 spells CASSLRGGETQYF. The CDR3 nucleotides are TGTGCCAGCTCTCTGAGGGGGGGGGAGACCCAGTACTTC.

The table lists this clonotype with many counts. This chain connects TRBV20-1 to TRBJ2-5, with D perhaps TRBD2 (5 bases). The germline V and J ends were trimmed by 3 bases and 2 bases, with 7 bases remaining between them. The CDR3 runs to 12 residues. CDR1 is DFQATT and CDR2 is SNEGSKA in the germline V gene (reference sequence). The CDR3: CSASRRQETQYF. CDR3 sequence (DNA): TGCAGTGCTAGCAGGAGGCAAGAGACCCAGTACTTC.

V and J are TRBV7-2 and TRBJ2-2; D remains unclear. There are 14 residues in the CDR3. V was clipped by 0 bases and J by 6 bases, with 8 bases between them. In germline, CDR1 is SGHTA, CDR2 FQGNSA. The DNA for the CDR3 is TGTGCCAGCAGCTTAGCAGGATTACCCGGGGAGCTGTTTTTT. It codes for CASSLAGLPGELFF.

In this sample, this clonotype turned up a few times. The rearrangement links TRBV27 to TRBJ2-1; 7 nucleotides line up with TRBD1. Per germline, CDR1 MNHEY and CDR2 SMNVEV (reference sequence). V shed 5 bases and J 1 base; nucleotides not matched to a gene: 2. The CDR3 is made up of 14 amino acids. The CDR3 DNA reads as TGTGCCAGCAGTCTACAGGGGTCCTACAATGAGCAGTTCTTC. Protein: CASSLQGSYNEQFF.